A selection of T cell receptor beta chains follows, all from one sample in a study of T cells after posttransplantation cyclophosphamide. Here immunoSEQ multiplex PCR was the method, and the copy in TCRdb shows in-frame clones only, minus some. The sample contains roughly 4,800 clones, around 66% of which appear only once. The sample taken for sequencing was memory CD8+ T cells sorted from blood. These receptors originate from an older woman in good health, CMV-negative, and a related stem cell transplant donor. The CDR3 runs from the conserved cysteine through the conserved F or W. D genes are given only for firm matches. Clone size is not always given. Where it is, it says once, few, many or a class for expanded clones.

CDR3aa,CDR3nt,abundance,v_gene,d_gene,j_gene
CASSDWLVYEQYF,TGTGCCAGCAGTGATTGGCTAGTCTACGAGCAGTACTTC,NA,TRBV6-1,NA,TRBJ2-7
CASRGAWGNTEAFF,TGTGCCAGCAGGGGGGCGTGGGGGAACACTGAAGCTTTCTTT,medium-sized,TRBV27,NA,TRBJ1-1
CASSIVPGNTEAFF,TGTGCCAGTAGTATAGTACCGGGGAACACTGAAGCTTTCTTT,once,TRBV19,NA,TRBJ1-1
CASSYGLAGATGELFF,TGTGCCAGCAGCTACGGACTAGCGGGCGCAACCGGGGAGCTGTTTTTT,NA,TRBV5-6,TRBD2,TRBJ2-2
CASSLGWAGGDEQFF,TGTGCCAGCAGCTTAGGATGGGCGGGAGGGGATGAGCAGTTCTTC,NA,TRBV11-3,TRBD2,TRBJ2-1
CASSPGLDNYEQYF,TGTGCCAGCAGCCCGGGACTAGATAACTACGAGCAGTACTTC,NA,TRBV7-6,TRBD2,TRBJ2-7
CASSSGGDTGNTIYF,TGTGCCAGCAGCTCCGGAGGGGATACTGGAAACACCATATATTTT,few,TRBV5-6,NA,TRBJ1-3
CASGLGGGLGYEQYF,TGTGCTAGTGGCCTGGGGGGGGGACTAGGCTACGAGCAGTACTTC,NA,TRBV12-5,TRBD2,TRBJ2-7
CASSTDWGTSGIYNEQFF,TGTGCCAGCAGCACGGATTGGGGGACTAGCGGGATTTACAATGAGCAGTTCTTC,NA,TRBV7-6,TRBD2,TRBJ2-1
CASSAGVNSPLHF,TGTGCCAGCAGCGCAGGGGTTAATTCACCCCTCCACTTT,NA,TRBV7-9,NA,TRBJ1-6
CAISESGGEQYF,TGTGCCATCAGTGAGTCAGGAGGGGAGCAGTACTTC,few,TRBV10-3,NA,TRBJ2-7
CASSLGSAAPYEQYF,TGTGCCAGCAGCTTAGGGTCCGCGGCCCCCTACGAGCAGTACTTC,NA,TRBV7-9,NA,TRBJ2-7
CASSMTATISYEQYF,TGTGCCAGTAGTATGACGGCCACTATCTCCTACGAGCAGTACTTC,few,TRBV19,NA,TRBJ2-7
CASSPLGGGMNTEAFF,TGTGCCAGCAGTCCACTCGGCGGGGGAATGAACACTGAAGCTTTCTTT,few,TRBV27,NA,TRBJ1-1
CASSPLAGELFF,TGTGCCAGCAGTCCTCTCGCCGGGGAGCTGTTTTTT,few,TRBV6-5,NA,TRBJ2-2
CASGGLTPLEQYF,TGTGCCAGCGGGGGACTGACCCCACTCGAGCAGTACTTC,once,TRBV27,NA,TRBJ2-7
CASSVVSGGPSETQYF,TGTGCCAGCAGCGTAGTTAGCGGGGGTCCCTCGGAGACCCAGTACTTC,NA,TRBV9,TRBD2,TRBJ2-5
CASSEVGTLANEKLFF,TGTGCCAGCAGTGAAGTTGGCACCCTTGCTAATGAAAAACTGTTTTTT,medium-sized,TRBV6-1,NA,TRBJ1-4
CASSAGQAYEQYF,TGTGCCAGCAGCGCCGGACAGGCCTACGAGCAGTACTTC,NA,TRBV11-2,TRBD1,TRBJ2-7
CASGLAGGDPYGYTF,TGTGCTAGTGGTTTGGCTGGGGGGGACCCCTATGGCTACACCTTC,NA,TRBV12-5,NA,TRBJ1-2
CASSQRGAGDTQYF,TGCGCCAGCAGTCAACGGGGGGCAGGAGATACGCAGTATTTT,NA,TRBV23-1,NA,TRBJ2-3
CSSSFGGTRSGQLFF,TGTTCCAGCAGTTTTGGCGGGACTAGATCTGGGCAGCTGTTTTTT,NA,TRBV27,TRBD2,TRBJ2-2
CASSHWTAKFGNTIYF,TGTGCCAGCAGCCACTGGACAGCTAAGTTTGGAAACACCATATATTTT,NA,TRBV4-2,NA,TRBJ1-3
CAISDSVNQPQHF,TGTGCCATCAGTGATAGTGTCAATCAGCCCCAGCATTTT,NA,TRBV10-3,NA,TRBJ1-5
CASSLVGAEQYF,TGTGCCAGCAGCTTAGTTGGAGCCGAGCAGTACTTC,NA,TRBV11-3,NA,TRBJ2-7
CASSPSGGPYTGELFF,TGTGCCAGCAGCCCTAGCGGGGGGCCTTACACCGGGGAGCTGTTTTTT,once,TRBV7-2,TRBD2,TRBJ2-2
CASSPPAGSNEQYF,TGTGCCAGCAGCCCCCCGGCAGGGTCCAACGAGCAGTACTTC,few,TRBV7-2,NA,TRBJ2-7
CASRLNPPETQYF,TGTGCCAGCAGACTAAACCCACCCGAGACCCAGTACTTC,once,TRBV6-1,NA,TRBJ2-5
CASSLTRTGSITYEQYF,TGTGCCAGCAGCTTAACGCGGACAGGGAGTATTACCTACGAGCAGTACTTC,NA,TRBV5-5,TRBD1,TRBJ2-7
CASSDRAGTGELFF,TGTGCCAGCAGTGATAGGGCGGGCACCGGGGAGCTGTTTTTT,NA,TRBV6-4,NA,TRBJ2-2
CASSLIRNNYEQYF,TGTGCCAGCAGCTTGATCAGAAACAACTACGAGCAGTACTTC,few,TRBV5-6,NA,TRBJ2-7
CASSLGGSSYNEQFF,TGTGCCAGCAGCTTGGGCGGGAGCTCCTACAATGAGCAGTTCTTC,NA,TRBV5-6,TRBD2,TRBJ2-1
CSVEDSANGNYGYTF,TGCAGCGTTGAAGACAGCGCGAATGGGAACTATGGCTACACCTTC,NA,TRBV29-1,NA,TRBJ1-2
CASSAYLSSYEQYF,TGTGCCAGCAGCGCCTACCTAAGCTCCTACGAGCAGTACTTC,few,TRBV9,NA,TRBJ2-7
CAISGEGQGNYGYTF,TGTGCCATAAGCGGGGAGGGGCAGGGAAACTATGGCTACACCTTC,NA,TRBV10-3,NA,TRBJ1-2